These 2 T cell receptor beta chains were all obtained from the same sample, sequenced in a study of OX40 agonist ivuxolimab in advanced cancers. The protocol used for the library was the immunoSEQ multiplex PCR assay. TCRdb obtained this table from immuneACCESS and retained in-frame rearrangements with V and J assigned. These tables miss some clones; where compared with another copy, unresolved V genes account for less than half of the shortfall, and the remainder is unexplained. Within this sample are 65,000 to 95,000 clones, with approximately 90% of them counted one time only. Of the sample, 0.15% to 0.2% falls within the top ten clones. Here the sequenced sample was CD4+ or CD8+ T cells sorted from blood, taken in a trial of the OX40 agonist ivuxolimab. These receptors were obtained from an adult with an advanced solid tumor such as melanoma, head and neck, liver or kidney cancer.

The V gene is TRBV5-4, the J gene TRBJ2-7; 8 nucleotides match TRBD1. The germline V gene encodes CDR1 SGHNT and CDR2 YYREEE (reference sequence). The CDR3 has 15 amino acids. V trimming: 3 bases; J trimming: 0 bases; junction bases outside the gene matches: 5. CDR3 in amino acids: CASSSQGGSSYEQYF. For the CDR3, the DNA is TGTGCCAGCAGCTCACAGGGGGGAAGCTCCTACGAGCAGTACTTC.

This clone has a single count. In the same sample, other DNA sequences code for this CDR3. This rearrangement joins TRBV5-1 to TRBJ2-3; 13 bases map to TRBD2. The CDR3 sequence is 16 residues long. Looked up from germline, CDR1 is SGHRS and CDR2 is YFSETQ. After removal of 3 bases from V and 3 bases from J, the junction contained 4 bases not matched to a gene. CDR3 nucleotide sequence: TGCGCCAGCAGCTCCTGGACTAGCGGGAGTACAGATACGCAGTATTTT. The encoded protein is CASSSWTSGSTDTQYF.